This T cell receptor (beta chain) was documented in a study of T cells after yellow fever vaccination. Findings and caveats of the study: Clonotypes appearing in both CD4 and CD8 compartments existed, and their share was small.

V was clipped by 5 bases and J by 4 bases; unmatched bases: 6. The germline V gene encodes CDR1 SGHNT and CDR2 YYREEE (reference sequence). The length of the CDR3 is 14 residues. This clonotype has a count of ten or more. Its antigen is unknown. Generation of TCR cDNA used 5'RACE template switching (which added a universal primer site and UMIs). TCRdb re-analysed the 5' RACE reads in MiXCR, keeping a single row per CDR3 protein. The sample carries 300,000 or so distinct CDR3 sequences, about 4% recorded once. This receptor was identified in a man aged 18 to 29 who received the YFV17D yellow fever vaccine. The chain uses TRBV5-4 and TRBJ2-5; 9 positions agree with TRBD1. The sequenced sample was PBMCs, obtained 5 days after the yellow fever booster vaccination. The CDR3 loop reads CASSQDRGGETQYF. CDR3 nucleotides: TGTGCCAGCAGTCAGGACAGGGGAGGAGAGACCCAGTACTTC. The full variable domain, its missing parts supplied by reference TRBV5-4 and TRBJ2-5, is ETGVTQSPTHLIKTRGQQVTLRCSSQSGHNTVSWYQQALGQGPQFIFQYYREEENGRGNFPPRFSGLQFPNYSSELNVNALELDDSALYLCASSQDRGGETQYFGPGTRLLVL.